This TCR beta chain was observed in a study of blood T cell repertoires in COVID-19. Study in general: T cells, B-cell-depleted T cells, or PBMCs supplied cDNA or gDNA.

Method: immunoSEQ multiplex PCR; TCRdb's copy keeps in-frame clones and lacks some. The sample lists over 250,000 clones, roughly 85% occurring once. This CDR3 has 13 residues. Germline CDR1 and CDR2: SQVTM and ANQGSEA. Germline trimming cut 4 bases from V and 5 bases from J; bases unmatched to any gene: 5. The specimen sequenced was peripheral blood. This TCR came from a man in his fifties or sixties with active or convalescent COVID-19. The chain has TRBV29-1 and TRBJ1-5; TRBD1 agrees at 7 bases. This chain's CDR3 is CSVATGVDQPQHF. The CDR3 DNA reads as TGCAGCGTTGCCACAGGGGTGGATCAGCCCCAGCATTTT.